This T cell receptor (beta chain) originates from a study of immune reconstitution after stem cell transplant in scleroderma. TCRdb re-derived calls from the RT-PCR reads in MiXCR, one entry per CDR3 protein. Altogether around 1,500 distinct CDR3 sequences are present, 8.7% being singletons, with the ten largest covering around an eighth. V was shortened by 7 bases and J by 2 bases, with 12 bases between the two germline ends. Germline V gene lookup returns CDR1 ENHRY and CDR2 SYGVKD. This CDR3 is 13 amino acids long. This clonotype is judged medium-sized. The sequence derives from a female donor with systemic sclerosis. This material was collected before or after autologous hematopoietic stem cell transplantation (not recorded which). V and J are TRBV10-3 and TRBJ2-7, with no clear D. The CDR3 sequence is CAITPSSAYEQYF. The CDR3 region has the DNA TGTGCCATCACCCCCAGCTCGGCCTACGAGCAGTACTTC.